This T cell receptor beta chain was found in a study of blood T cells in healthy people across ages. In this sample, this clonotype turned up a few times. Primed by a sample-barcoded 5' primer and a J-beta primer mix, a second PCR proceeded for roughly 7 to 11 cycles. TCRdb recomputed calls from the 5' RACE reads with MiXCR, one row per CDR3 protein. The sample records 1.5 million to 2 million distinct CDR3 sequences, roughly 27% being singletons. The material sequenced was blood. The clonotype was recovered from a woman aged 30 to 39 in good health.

This CDR3 reads CASSLVWTSNTGELFF. The CDR3 nucleotides are TGTGCCAGCAGCTTAGTTTGGACATCGAACACCGGGGAGCTGTTTTTT. The V call is TRBV7-2, the J call TRBJ2-2, with TRBD1 as a possible D gene (5 bases). From germline, CDR1 is SGHTA and CDR2 FQGNSA. This CDR3 has 16 amino acids. Trimming took 1 base from V and 0 from J, leaving 9 bases between them.